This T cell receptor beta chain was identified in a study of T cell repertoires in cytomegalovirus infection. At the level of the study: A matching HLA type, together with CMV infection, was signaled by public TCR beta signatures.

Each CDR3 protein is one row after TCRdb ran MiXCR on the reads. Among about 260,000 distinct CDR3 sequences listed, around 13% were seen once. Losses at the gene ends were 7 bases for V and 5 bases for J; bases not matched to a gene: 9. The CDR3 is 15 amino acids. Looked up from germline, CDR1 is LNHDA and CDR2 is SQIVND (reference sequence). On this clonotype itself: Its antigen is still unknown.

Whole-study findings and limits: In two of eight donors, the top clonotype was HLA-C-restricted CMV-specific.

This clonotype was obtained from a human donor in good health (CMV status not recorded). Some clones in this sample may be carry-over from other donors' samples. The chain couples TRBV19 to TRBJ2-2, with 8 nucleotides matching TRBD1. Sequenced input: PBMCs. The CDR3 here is CASTIGTGRTGELFF. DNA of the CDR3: TGTGCCAGTACCATTGGGACAGGAAGGACCGGGGAGCTGTTTTTT.